This T cell receptor (beta chain) was retrieved from a study of OX40 agonist ivuxolimab in advanced cancers. Overall study context: While on treatment, patients had intravenous ivuxolimab at 0.01 to 10 mg/kg every 2 weeks. Those treated in dose escalation had hepatocellular carcinoma, melanoma, renal cell cancer or head and neck cancer. It was permissible to have had prior anti-PD-1, anti-PD-L1 or anti-CTLA-4 therapy, and 40% had some.

Per the germline V gene, CDR1 is MNHNY and CDR2 is SVGAGI (reference sequence). V lost 7 bases, J lost 3 bases, and 13 bases lay in between. This CDR3 is built from 13 residues. Sequenced by immunoSEQ multiplex PCR; TCRdb stores in-frame clones only, minus some. The table has around 76,000 clones, about 90% seen once. This receptor was identified in an adult with an advanced solid tumor such as melanoma, head and neck, liver or kidney cancer. V and J are TRBV6-6 and TRBJ2-7; D perhaps matches TRBD1 (5 bases). The source was CD4+ or CD8+ T cells sorted from blood, collected in a trial of the OX40 agonist ivuxolimab. CDR3 in amino acids: CASTNRQFYEQYF. The CDR3 bases are TGTGCCAGCACCAACAGACAGTTCTACGAGCAGTACTTC.